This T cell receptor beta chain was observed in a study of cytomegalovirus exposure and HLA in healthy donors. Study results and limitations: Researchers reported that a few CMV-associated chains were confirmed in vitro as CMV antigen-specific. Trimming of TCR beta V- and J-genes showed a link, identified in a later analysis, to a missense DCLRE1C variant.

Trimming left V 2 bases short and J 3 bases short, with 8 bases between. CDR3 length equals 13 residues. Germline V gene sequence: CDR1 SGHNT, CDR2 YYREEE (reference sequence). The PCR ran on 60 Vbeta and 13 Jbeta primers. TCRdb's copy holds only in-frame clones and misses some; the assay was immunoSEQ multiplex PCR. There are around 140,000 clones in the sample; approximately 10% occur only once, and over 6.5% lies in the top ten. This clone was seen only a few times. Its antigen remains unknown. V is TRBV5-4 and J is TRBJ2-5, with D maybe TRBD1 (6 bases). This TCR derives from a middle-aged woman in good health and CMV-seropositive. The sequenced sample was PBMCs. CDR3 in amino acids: CASSLQGEETQYF. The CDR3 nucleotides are TGTGCCAGCAGCTTACAGGGTGAAGAGACCCAGTACTTC.